The text below deals with one T cell receptor (beta chain). Its antigen is not identified. CDR1 SGHNT and CDR2 YYREEE come from the germline V gene (reference sequence). V gave up 1 base and J gave up 4 bases, with 17 bases separating them. The CDR3 runs 17 residues. This sample was included in a study of shared clonotypes between healthy human individuals. CD45RO-negative CD8 cells positively selected for CCR7 made up the naive population, which excluded terminally differentiated effector memory CD45RA+ cells. General study results and limits: Estimated clonotype richness was generally higher in naive than memory subsets.

Sorted-subset replicate PCRs used about 0.2 ug of genomic DNA. This amount corresponded to 33,000 or so T cell genomes. Method: immunoSEQ multiplex PCR; TCRdb's copy keeps in-frame clones and lacks some. Of millions of clones listed, about 92% were seen once; the top ten hold about 1.8%. The sequence was obtained from a young man in good health. Some clones in this sample may be carry-over from other donors' samples. The rearrangement joins TRBV5-4 to TRBJ2-2; D possibly uses TRBD1 or TRBD2 (5 bases each). What was sequenced was naive CD8+ T cells from PBMCs. CDR3: CASSLSPGAKGTGELFF. CDR3 nucleotide sequence: TGTGCCAGCAGCTTGAGTCCCGGGGCTAAGGGCACCGGGGAGCTGTTTTTT.